This T cell receptor beta chain was captured in a study of shared clonotypes between healthy human individuals. TCRdb keeps only in-frame clones here, not all; method: immunoSEQ multiplex PCR. The table records some 690,000 clones, 80% to 95% of them present only once. V lost 1 base to trimming and J lost 5 bases; unmatched junction nucleotides: 8. Germline CDR1 and CDR2: MGHRA and YSYEKL. The CDR3 spans 16 residues. The J gene is TRBJ2-7, the V gene TRBV4-1; 10 positions agree with TRBD1. The source material was memory CD8+ T cells from PBMCs. As for subset: CD45RO+ cells pooled with CCR7-negative TemRA cells. This receptor was obtained from a man aged 18 to 30 in good health. Some clones in this sample may be carry-over from other donors' samples. This CDR3 is CASSQVTRTGGDEQYF. CDR3 in DNA: TGCGCCAGCAGCCAAGTGACACGGACAGGGGGGGACGAGCAGTACTTC.